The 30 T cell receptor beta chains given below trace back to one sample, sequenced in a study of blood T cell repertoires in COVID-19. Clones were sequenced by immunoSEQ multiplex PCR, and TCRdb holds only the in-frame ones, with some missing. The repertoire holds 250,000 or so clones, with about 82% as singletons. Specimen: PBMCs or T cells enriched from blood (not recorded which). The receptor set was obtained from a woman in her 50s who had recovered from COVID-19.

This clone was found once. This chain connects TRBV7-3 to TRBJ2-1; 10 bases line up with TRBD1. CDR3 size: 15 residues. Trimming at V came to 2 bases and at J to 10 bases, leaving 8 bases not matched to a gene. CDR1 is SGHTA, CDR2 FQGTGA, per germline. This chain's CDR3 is CASSLGDRGIREQFF. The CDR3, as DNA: TGTGCCAGCAGCTTAGGGGACAGGGGAATTCGGGAGCAGTTCTTC.

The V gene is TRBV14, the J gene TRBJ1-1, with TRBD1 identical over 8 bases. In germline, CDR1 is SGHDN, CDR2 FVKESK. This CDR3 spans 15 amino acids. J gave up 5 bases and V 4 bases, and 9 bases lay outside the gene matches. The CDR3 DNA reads TGTGCCAGCAGCCCCCAGACAGGGGTGGGGACTGAAGCTTTCTTT. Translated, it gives CASSPQTGVGTEAFF.

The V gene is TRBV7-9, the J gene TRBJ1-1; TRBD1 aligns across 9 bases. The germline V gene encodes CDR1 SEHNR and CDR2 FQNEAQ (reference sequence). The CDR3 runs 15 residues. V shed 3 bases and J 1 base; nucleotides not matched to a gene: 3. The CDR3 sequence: CASSLGDRANTEAFF. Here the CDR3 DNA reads TGTGCCAGCAGCTTGGGGGACAGGGCGAACACTGAAGCTTTCTTT.

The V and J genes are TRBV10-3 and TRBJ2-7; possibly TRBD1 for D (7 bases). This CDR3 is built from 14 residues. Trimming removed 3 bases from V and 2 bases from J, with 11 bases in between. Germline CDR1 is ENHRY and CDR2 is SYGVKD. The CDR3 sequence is CAISEQGRPYEQYF. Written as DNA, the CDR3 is TGTGCCATCAGTGAACAGGGGAGGCCCTACGAGCAGTACTTC.

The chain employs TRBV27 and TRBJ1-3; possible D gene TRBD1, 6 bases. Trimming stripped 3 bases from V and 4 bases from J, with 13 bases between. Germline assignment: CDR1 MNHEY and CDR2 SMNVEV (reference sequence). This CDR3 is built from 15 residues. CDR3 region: CASSLRGAGGNTIYF. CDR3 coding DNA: TGTGCCAGCAGTTTGCGGGGGGCTGGAGGAAACACCATATATTTT.

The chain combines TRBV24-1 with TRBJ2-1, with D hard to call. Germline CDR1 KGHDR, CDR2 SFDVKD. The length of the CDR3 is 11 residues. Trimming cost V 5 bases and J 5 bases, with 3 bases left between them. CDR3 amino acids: CATSANNEQFF. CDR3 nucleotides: TGTGCCACCAGTGCTAACAATGAGCAGTTCTTC.

Here the CDR3 reads CASNFSNQPQHF. DNA of the CDR3: TGTGCCAGCAACTTTAGCAATCAGCCCCAGCATTTT. The V call is TRBV25-1, the J call TRBJ1-5, with unresolved D. The CDR3 covers 12 residues. The germline CDR1 and CDR2 sequences are MGHDK and SYGVNS. V was pared by 7 bases and J by 0 bases, with 4 bases between.

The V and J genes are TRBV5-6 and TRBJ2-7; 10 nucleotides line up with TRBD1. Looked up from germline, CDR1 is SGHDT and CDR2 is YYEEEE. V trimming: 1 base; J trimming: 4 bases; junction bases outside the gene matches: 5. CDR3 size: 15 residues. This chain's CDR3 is CASSLRDRGPYEQYF. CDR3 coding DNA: TGTGCCAGCAGCTTGAGGGACAGGGGACCTTACGAGCAGTACTTC.

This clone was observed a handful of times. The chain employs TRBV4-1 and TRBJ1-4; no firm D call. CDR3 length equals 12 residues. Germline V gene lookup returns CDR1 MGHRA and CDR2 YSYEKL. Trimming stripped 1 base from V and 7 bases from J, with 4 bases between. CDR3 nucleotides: TGCGCCAGCAGCCAAGCCTCTGAAAAACTGTTTTTT. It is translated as CASSQASEKLFF.

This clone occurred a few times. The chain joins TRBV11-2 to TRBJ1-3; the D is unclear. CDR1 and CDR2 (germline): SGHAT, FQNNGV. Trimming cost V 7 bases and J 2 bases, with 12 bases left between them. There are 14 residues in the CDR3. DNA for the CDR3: TGTGCCAGCACCCCCGGAGCAGCTGGAAACACCATATATTTT. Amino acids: CASTPGAAGNTIYF.

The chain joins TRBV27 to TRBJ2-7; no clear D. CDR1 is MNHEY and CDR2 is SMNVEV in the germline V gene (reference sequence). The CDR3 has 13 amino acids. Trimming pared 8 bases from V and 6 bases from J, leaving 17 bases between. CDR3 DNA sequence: TGTGCCAGCCCCAGGTCCCACCCACTCGAGCAGTACTTC. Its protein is CASPRSHPLEQYF.

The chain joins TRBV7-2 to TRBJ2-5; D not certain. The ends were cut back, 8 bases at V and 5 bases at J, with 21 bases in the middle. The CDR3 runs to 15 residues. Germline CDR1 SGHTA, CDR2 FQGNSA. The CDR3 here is CASSLVSERWETQYF. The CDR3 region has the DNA TGTGCCAGCTCCCTGGTTAGTGAGCGATGGGAGACCCAGTACTTC. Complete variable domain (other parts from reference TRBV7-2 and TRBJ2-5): GAGVSQSPSNKVTEKGKDVELRCDPISGHTALYWYRQSLGQGLEFLIYFQGNSAPDKSGLPSDRFSAERTGGSVSTLTIQRTQQEDSAVYLCASSLVSERWETQYFGPGTRLLVL.

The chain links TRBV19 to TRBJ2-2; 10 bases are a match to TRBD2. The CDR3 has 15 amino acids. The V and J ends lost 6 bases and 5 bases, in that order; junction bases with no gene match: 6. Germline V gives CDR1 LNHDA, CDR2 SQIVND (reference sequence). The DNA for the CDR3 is TGTGCCAGTAGATCTAGCGGGAGTGGAACCGGGGAGCTGTTTTTT. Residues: CASRSSGSGTGELFF.

The CDR3 reads CAWSVRTGDGYTF. The CDR3 nucleotides read TGTGCCTGGAGTGTACGGACAGGGGATGGCTACACCTTC. The chain joins TRBV30 to TRBJ1-2; TRBD1 agrees at 9 bases. Germline V gene sequence: CDR1 GTSNPN, CDR2 SVGIG (reference sequence). J gave up 6 bases and V 0 bases, and 2 bases lay outside the gene matches. CDR3 size: 13 residues.

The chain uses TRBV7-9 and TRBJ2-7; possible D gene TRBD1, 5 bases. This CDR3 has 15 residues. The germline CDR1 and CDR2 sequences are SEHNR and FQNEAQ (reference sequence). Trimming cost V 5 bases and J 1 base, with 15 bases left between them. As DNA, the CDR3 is TGTGCCAGCAGCCCACCCACTTCAGGGTCCTACGAGCAGTACTTC. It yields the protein CASSPPTSGSYEQYF.

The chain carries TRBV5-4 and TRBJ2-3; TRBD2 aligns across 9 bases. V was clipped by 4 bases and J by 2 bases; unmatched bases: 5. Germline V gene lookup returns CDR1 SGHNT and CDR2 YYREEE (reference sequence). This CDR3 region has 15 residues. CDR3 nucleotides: TGTGCCAGCAGCGTAGCGGGAGTATACACAGATACGCAGTATTTT. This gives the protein CASSVAGVYTDTQYF.

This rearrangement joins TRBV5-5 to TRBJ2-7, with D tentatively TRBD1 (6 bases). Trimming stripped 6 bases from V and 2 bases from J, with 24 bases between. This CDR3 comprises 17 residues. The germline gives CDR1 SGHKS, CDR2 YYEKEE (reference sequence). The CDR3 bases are TGTGCCAGCAAACGCCTAACCGGACTCGGACAGCCCTACGAGCAGTACTTC. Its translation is CASKRLTGLGQPYEQYF. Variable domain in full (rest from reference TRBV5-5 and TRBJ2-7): DAGVTQSPTHLIKTRGQQVTLRCSPISGHKSVSWYQQVLGQGPQFIFQYYEKEERGRGNFPDRFSARQFPNYSSELNVNALLLGDSALYLCASKRLTGLGQPYEQYFGPGTRLTVT.

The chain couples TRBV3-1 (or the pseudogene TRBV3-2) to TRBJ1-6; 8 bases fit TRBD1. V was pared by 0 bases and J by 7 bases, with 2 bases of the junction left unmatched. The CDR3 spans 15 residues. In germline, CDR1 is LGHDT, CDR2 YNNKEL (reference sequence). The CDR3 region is CASSQDRTGNSPLHF. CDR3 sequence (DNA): TGTGCCAGCAGCCAAGATCGGACAGGGAATTCACCCCTCCACTTT.

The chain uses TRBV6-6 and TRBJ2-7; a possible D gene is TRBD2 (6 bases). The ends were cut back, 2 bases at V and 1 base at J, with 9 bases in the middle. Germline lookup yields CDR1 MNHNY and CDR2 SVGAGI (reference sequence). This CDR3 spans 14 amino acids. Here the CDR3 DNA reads TGTGCCAGCAGTTACGAAGCGGGTTCCTACGAGCAGTACTTC. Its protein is CASSYEAGSYEQYF.

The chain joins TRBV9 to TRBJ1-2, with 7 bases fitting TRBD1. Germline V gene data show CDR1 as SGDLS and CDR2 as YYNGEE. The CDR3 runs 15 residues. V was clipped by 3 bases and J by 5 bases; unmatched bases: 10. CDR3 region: CASSGHRGSGYGYTF. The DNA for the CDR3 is TGTGCCAGCAGCGGACACAGGGGTTCAGGGTATGGCTACACCTTC.

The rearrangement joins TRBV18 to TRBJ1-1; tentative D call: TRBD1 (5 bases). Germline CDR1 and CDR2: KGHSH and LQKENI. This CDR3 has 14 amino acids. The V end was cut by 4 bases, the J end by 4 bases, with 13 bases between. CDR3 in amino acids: CASSRGLGGTEAFF. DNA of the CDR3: TGTGCCAGCTCACGGGGACTGGGGGGCACTGAAGCTTTCTTT.

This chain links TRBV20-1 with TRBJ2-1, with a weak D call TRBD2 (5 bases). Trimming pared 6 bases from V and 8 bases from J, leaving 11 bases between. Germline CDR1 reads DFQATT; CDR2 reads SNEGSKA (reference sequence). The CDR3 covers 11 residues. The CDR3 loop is CSAKRSDEQFF. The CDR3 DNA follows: TGCAGTGCGAAGCGGTCTGATGAGCAGTTCTTC.

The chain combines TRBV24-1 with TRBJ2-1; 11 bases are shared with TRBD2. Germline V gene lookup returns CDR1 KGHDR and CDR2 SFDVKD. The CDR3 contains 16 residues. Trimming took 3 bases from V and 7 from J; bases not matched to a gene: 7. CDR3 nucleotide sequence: TGTGCCACCAGTGATGCGAGACTAGCGGGAATGAATGAGCAGTTCTTC. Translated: CATSDARLAGMNEQFF.

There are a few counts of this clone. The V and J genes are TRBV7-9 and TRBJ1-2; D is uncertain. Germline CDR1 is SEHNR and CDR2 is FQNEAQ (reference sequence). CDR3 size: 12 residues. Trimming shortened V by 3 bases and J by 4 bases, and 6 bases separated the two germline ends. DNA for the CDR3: TGTGCCAGCAGCTTCAGTACCTATGGCTACACCTTC. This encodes CASSFSTYGYTF.

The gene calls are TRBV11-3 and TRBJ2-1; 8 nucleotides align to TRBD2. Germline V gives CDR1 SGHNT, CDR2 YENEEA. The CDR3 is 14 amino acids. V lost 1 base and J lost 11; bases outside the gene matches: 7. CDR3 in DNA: TGTGCCAGCAGCTTAGCGGGGGGGCCTAGTAAGCAGTTCTTC. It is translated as CASSLAGGPSKQFF. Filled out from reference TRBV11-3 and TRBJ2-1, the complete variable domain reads EAGVVQSPRYKIIEKKQPVAFWCNPISGHNTLYWYLQNLGQGPELLIRYENEEAVDDSQLPKDRFSAERLKGVDSTLKIQPAELGDSAVYLCASSLAGGPSKQFFGPGTRLTVL.

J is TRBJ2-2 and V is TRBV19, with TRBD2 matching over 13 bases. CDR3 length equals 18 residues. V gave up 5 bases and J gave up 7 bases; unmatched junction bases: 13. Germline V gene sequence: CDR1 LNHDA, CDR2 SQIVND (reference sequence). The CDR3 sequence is CASSGRLAGGPTNGELFF. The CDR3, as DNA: TGTGCCAGTAGTGGAAGACTAGCGGGGGGCCCGACGAACGGGGAGCTGTTTTTT.

The CDR3 protein is CASSVMTVSGANVLTF. CDR3 DNA sequence: TGTGCCAGCAGCGTCATGACAGTCTCTGGGGCCAACGTCCTGACTTTC. The chain employs TRBV9 and TRBJ2-6, with D possibly being TRBD1 (5 bases). This CDR3 has 16 amino acids. Trimming removed 2 bases at V and 0 bases at J, with 9 bases between. Per germline, CDR1 SGDLS and CDR2 YYNGEE.

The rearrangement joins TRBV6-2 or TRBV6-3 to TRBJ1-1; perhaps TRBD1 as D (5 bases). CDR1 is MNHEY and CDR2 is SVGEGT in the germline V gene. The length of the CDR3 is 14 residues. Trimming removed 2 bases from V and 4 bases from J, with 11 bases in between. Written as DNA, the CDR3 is TGTGCCAGCAGTTACGCGGGGGAAGGCACTGAAGCTTTCTTT. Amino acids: CASSYAGEGTEAFF.

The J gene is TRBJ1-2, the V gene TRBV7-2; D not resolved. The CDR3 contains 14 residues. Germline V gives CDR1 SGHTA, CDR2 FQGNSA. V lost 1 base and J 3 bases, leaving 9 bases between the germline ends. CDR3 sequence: CASSLEATYYGYTF. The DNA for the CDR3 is TGTGCCAGCAGCTTAGAAGCGACGTACTATGGCTACACCTTC.

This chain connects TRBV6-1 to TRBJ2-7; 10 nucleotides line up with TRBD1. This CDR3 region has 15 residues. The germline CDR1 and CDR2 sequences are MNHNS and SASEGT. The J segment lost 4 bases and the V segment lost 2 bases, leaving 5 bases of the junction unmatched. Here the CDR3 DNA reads TGTGCCAGCAGTGAAATTTTGGGACAGGGGTACGAGCAGTACTTC. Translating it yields CASSEILGQGYEQYF.